The 29 T cell receptor beta chains listed next were all sequenced from one sample in a study of blood T cells in healthy people across ages (dated by TCRdb to 2015 to 2017). The library came from 5' RACE. The listed sequencing device is Illumina HiSeq 2500. The second PCR ran for about 7 to 11 cycles and used a J-beta primer mix along with a sample-barcoded 5' primer. TCRdb redid the processing of the public reads, applying fastp at Q25 and MiXCR, and retained in-frame beta chains. Every CDR3 protein is listed once, alongside the most common genes and DNA of its rows. Counted in this sample were about 1.7 million distinct CDR3 sequences; about 28% of them appeared once. Together, the top ten hold around 7.7% of the sample. The sequenced sample consisted of blood. The receptors derive from a woman aged 25 to 39 in good health.

This clonotype was detected a few times. V is TRBV29-1 and J is TRBJ1-5; D ambiguous. V was clipped by 7 bases and J by 3 bases, with 10 bases between them. The CDR3 contains 12 residues. Germline loops: CDR1 SQVTM, CDR2 ANQGSEA. The CDR3 region has the DNA TGCAGCGCGACGACCAACAATCAGCCCCAGCATTTT. Translating gives CSATTNNQPQHF.

The sample holds a few counts of this clonotype. V and J are TRBV18 and TRBJ1-2; unclear D gene. This CDR3 comprises 14 residues. Per germline, CDR1 KGHSH and CDR2 LQKENI. Trimming left V 1 base short and J 4 bases short, with 10 bases between. The CDR3 loop reads CASSPRLRVYGYTF. The CDR3 coding sequence is TGTGCCAGCTCACCACGGTTGAGGGTCTATGGCTACACCTTC.

This clonotype was seen a few times. The rearrangement uses TRBV4-2 and TRBJ2-4, with TRBD2 matching over 8 bases. Per the germline V gene, CDR1 is LGHNA and CDR2 is YNFKEQ. This CDR3 has 15 residues. V dropped 4 bases and J dropped 10; count of bases not matched to a gene: 12. This CDR3 is CASSPVGGGRLIQYF. In DNA, the CDR3 is TGTGCCAGCAGCCCGGTCGGGGGGGGCCGTCTTATTCAGTACTTC.

Ten or more counts support this clonotype. This chain joins TRBV6-6 and TRBJ2-1; D assignment may be TRBD1 or TRBD2 (5 bases each). The CDR3 runs 14 residues. Germline assignment: CDR1 MNHNY and CDR2 SVGAGI (reference sequence). Trimming stripped 2 bases from V and 3 bases from J, with 8 bases between. In DNA, the CDR3 is TGTGCCAGCAGTTACCGAGGGGACTACAATGAGCAGTTCTTC. Its translation: CASSYRGDYNEQFF.

With regard to this clonotype: The junction differs from germline at one of its ends, possibly a read error. V is TRBV5-6 and J is TRBJ1-5; maybe TRBD1 (5 bases). Germline loops: CDR1 SGHDT, CDR2 YYEEEE. CDR3 size: 17 residues. The CDR3 DNA sequence: TGTGCCAGAAGCTTGGCCGGGGGAGGGCCCCGCAATCAGCCCCAGCATTTT. Translated: CARSLAGGGPRNQPQHF.

This clonotype appeared a few times. The chain has TRBV10-3 and TRBJ2-1; D tentatively reads TRBD1 or TRBD2 (5 bases each). The CDR3 sequence is 13 residues long. Trimming pared 6 bases from V and 8 bases from J, leaving 14 bases between. In germline, CDR1 is ENHRY, CDR2 SYGVKD. Written as DNA, the CDR3 is TGTGCCATCAGATGGGACGAGGGGCATGAGCAGTTCTTC. Translating it yields CAIRWDEGHEQFF.

This clonotype was counted at least ten times. The V and J genes are TRBV5-1 and TRBJ1-2, with D perhaps TRBD1 (5 bases). Trimming cost V 0 bases and J 4 bases, with 10 bases left between them. Germline CDR1 reads SGHRS; CDR2 reads YFSETQ. The CDR3 is 14 residues long. This chain's CDR3 is CASSLGTGTYGYTF. Written as DNA, the CDR3 is TGCGCCAGCAGCTTGGGAACAGGAACCTATGGCTACACCTTC.

This sequence joins TRBV7-2 and TRBJ2-1; 7 bases line up with TRBD1. This CDR3 has 15 amino acids. Germline lookup yields CDR1 SGHTA and CDR2 FQGNSA. The V and J ends lost 5 bases and 6 bases, in that order; junction bases with no gene match: 10. The CDR3 DNA follows: TGTGCCAGCAGCCCGACCCGGACAGGCTTCAATGAGCAGTTCTTC. The encoded protein is CASSPTRTGFNEQFF.

This chain uses TRBV12-3 or TRBV12-4 with TRBJ1-1, with a weak D call TRBD1 (5 bases). The CDR3 is made up of 16 amino acids. The ends were cut back, 5 bases at V and 1 base at J, with 17 bases in the middle. CDR3 amino acids: CASSPDSLGPNTEAFF. The DNA for the CDR3 is TGTGCCAGCAGTCCTGACAGTTTGGGACCGAACACTGAAGCTTTCTTT.

This clonotype was counted many times. This chain links TRBV6-1 with TRBJ2-1, with 7 bases fitting TRBD1. Germline V gives CDR1 MNHNS, CDR2 SASEGT. V lost 8 bases and J lost 3; bases outside the gene matches: 7. CDR3 length: 14 residues. CDR3 nucleotide sequence: TGTGCCAGCTCTGGACAGGCTTACTACAATGAGCAGTTCTTC. This translates into CASSGQAYYNEQFF.

This clonotype was picked up a small number of times. This CDR3 reads CAWSAGTWNEQFF. CDR3 nucleotides: TGTGCCTGGAGTGCGGGGACCTGGAATGAGCAGTTCTTC. The genes are TRBV30 and TRBJ2-1; tentatively, D is TRBD1 or TRBD2 (5 bases each). Trimming stripped 1 base from V and 7 bases from J, with 11 bases between. The CDR3 extends over 13 amino acids. Germline V CDR1 and CDR2: GTSNPN, SVGIG (reference sequence).

The chain has TRBV3-1 and TRBJ1-5; no reliable D call. Germline CDR1 and CDR2: LGHDT and YNNKEL (reference sequence). The CDR3 runs to 11 residues. The germline V and J ends were trimmed by 0 bases and 9 bases, with 3 bases remaining between them. DNA of the CDR3: TGTGCCAGCAGCCAAGAGGGGCCCCAGCATTTT. Translated: CASSQEGPQHF.

This clonotype occurred many times. The chain employs TRBV6-2 or TRBV6-3 and TRBJ2-1; tentatively, D is TRBD1 (5 bases). The germline CDR1 and CDR2 sequences are MNHEY and SVGEGT. The ends were cut back, 2 bases at V and 2 bases at J, with 10 bases in the middle. This CDR3 region has 15 residues. CDR3 coding DNA: TGTGCCAGCAGTTACGACAGCCCAACCTACAATGAGCAGTTCTTC. It specifies CASSYDSPTYNEQFF.

This clonotype has at least ten counts. The V gene is TRBV20-1, the J gene TRBJ2-5, with 10 bases matching TRBD2. The CDR3 has 16 amino acids. Germline trimming cut 4 bases from V and 2 bases from J; bases unmatched to any gene: 10. Germline CDR1 DFQATT, CDR2 SNEGSKA (reference sequence). The CDR3 loop is CSATPTKTSGQETQYF. The CDR3 DNA is TGCAGTGCTACGCCGACAAAGACTAGCGGGCAAGAGACCCAGTACTTC.

The V call is TRBV6-5, the J call TRBJ2-7; the D gene could be TRBD1 or TRBD2 (5 bases each). Trimming removed 5 bases from V and 3 bases from J, with 14 bases in between. Germline lookup yields CDR1 MNHEY and CDR2 SVGAGI. The CDR3 consists of 14 residues. The DNA for the CDR3 is TGTGCCAGCAGTCCCGCCGGGACCCTCTACGAGCAGTACTTC. Amino acids: CASSPAGTLYEQYF.

This clonotype was counted a few times. The V call is TRBV7-8, the J call TRBJ2-4; TRBD2 is a possible D gene (5 bases). This CDR3 is 13 amino acids long. V lost 3 bases and J 8 bases, leaving 11 bases between the germline ends. Germline V gene data show CDR1 as SGHVS and CDR2 as FQNEAQ. The CDR3 region is CASSFAGADIQYF. DNA of the CDR3: TGTGCCAGCAGCTTCGCGGGCGCGGACATTCAGTACTTC. Supplemented by reference TRBV7-8 and TRBJ2-4, the full variable domain reads GAGVSQSPRYKVAKRGQDVALRCDPISGHVSLFWYQQALGQGPEFLTYFQNEAQLDKSGLPSDRFFAERPEGSVSTLKIQRTQQEDSAVYLCASSFAGADIQYFGAGTRLSVL.

This chain links TRBV4-3 with TRBJ1-4, with D hard to call. This CDR3 has 15 amino acids. The V gene lost 0 bases and the J gene lost 6 bases, with 11 bases spanning the gap. Germline-derived CDR1 and CDR2 are LGHNA and YSLEER. The CDR3 DNA is TGCGCCAGCAGCCAAGACGAGGACCCCGATGAAAAACTGTTTTTT. Protein sequence: CASSQDEDPDEKLFF.

The chain carries TRBV7-9 and TRBJ2-1; TRBD1 matches 9 bases. The V gene end was trimmed by 1 base and the J gene end by 6 bases; junction bases not matched to a gene: 4. CDR3 length equals 15 residues. Germline values: CDR1 SEHNR, CDR2 FQNEAQ (reference sequence). This CDR3 is CASSLGQGVINEQFF. Written as DNA, the CDR3 is TGTGCCAGCAGCTTAGGACAGGGGGTCATCAATGAGCAGTTCTTC.

This clonotype showed up many times. This chain joins TRBV15 and TRBJ2-1, with 7 bases fitting TRBD2. Germline V gene sequence: CDR1 LNHNV, CDR2 YYDKDF (reference sequence). Trimming cost V 0 bases and J 0 bases; bases outside gene matches: 5. The CDR3 is made up of 17 amino acids. CDR3 loop: CATSRDGLAASYNEQFF. In DNA, the CDR3 is TGTGCCACCAGCAGAGATGGGCTAGCGGCCTCCTACAATGAGCAGTTCTTC.

This clonotype appeared a few times. The genes are TRBV13 and TRBJ1-1, with D possibly being TRBD1 (5 bases). The length of the CDR3 is 14 residues. Germline V gene lookup returns CDR1 PRHDT and CDR2 FYEKMQ (reference sequence). Trimming removed 5 bases from V and 7 bases from J, with 17 bases in between. The CDR3 loop reads CASSVLRAGGEAFF. CDR3 bases: TGTGCCAGCAGCGTCCTCAGGGCCGGGGGTGAAGCTTTCTTT.

This clonotype was counted ten times or more. The V gene is TRBV24-1, the J gene TRBJ2-4; tentative D call: TRBD2 (6 bases). V shed 3 bases and J shed 7 bases, with 12 bases lying between them. Per germline, CDR1 KGHDR and CDR2 SFDVKD. The length of the CDR3 is 14 residues. The CDR3 region has the DNA TGTGCCACCAGTGATCCTAGACTAGGGAACATTCAGTACTTC. Translation gives CATSDPRLGNIQYF.

This clonotype was counted only a few times. The chain has TRBV4-2 and TRBJ2-3, with a tentative D call TRBD1 (6 bases). The CDR3 contains 17 residues. Trimming stripped 3 bases from V and 0 bases from J, with 16 bases between. Germline CDR1 LGHNA, CDR2 YNFKEQ. The CDR3 DNA reads TGTGCCAGCAGCCAGGGAATCGGGACAAAGAGCACAGATACGCAGTATTTT. Protein sequence: CASSQGIGTKSTDTQYF.

This clonotype has just a few counts. This rearrangement joins TRBV4-1 to TRBJ1-1, with D maybe TRBD1 (5 bases). With 3 bases removed from V and 5 bases from J, the gap between germline ends came to 19 bases. CDR3 length: 16 residues. Germline V lookup: CDR1 MGHRA, CDR2 YSYEKL. The CDR3 spells CASSQTRGGGRTEAFF. The CDR3 DNA sequence: TGCGCCAGCAGCCAGACCCGGGGCGGGGGGAGGACTGAAGCTTTCTTT.

This clonotype has a handful of counts. In nucleotides, the CDR3 is TGCGCCAGCAGCTTGACAGGCCAAAATTCACCCCTCCACTTT. This gives the protein CASSLTGQNSPLHF. J is TRBJ1-6 and V is TRBV5-1; D is perhaps TRBD1 (5 bases). This CDR3 is 14 amino acids long. Germline CDR1 and CDR2: SGHRS and YFSETQ. The V end was cut by 1 base, the J end by 7 bases, with 9 bases between.

V and J are TRBV20-1 and TRBJ2-1, with 10 bases aligning to TRBD2. CDR1 and CDR2 (germline): DFQATT, SNEGSKA (reference sequence). This CDR3 region has 15 residues. Trimming at V came to 6 bases and at J to 5 bases, leaving 10 bases not matched to a gene. CDR3 amino acids: CSAPERTSGDNEQFF. The DNA of the CDR3 is TGCAGTGCCCCGGAGCGGACTAGCGGTGACAATGAGCAGTTCTTC.

This clonotype turned up a few times. The rearrangement joins TRBV12-3 or TRBV12-4 to TRBJ1-6; D gene uncertain. This CDR3 spans 13 amino acids. The V end was cut by 10 bases, the J end by 7 bases, with 14 bases between. CDR3 nucleotides: TGTGCCACCTGCGGCCCGAGAAATTCACCCCTCCACTTT. Translated, it gives CATCGPRNSPLHF.

The V and J genes are TRBV27 and TRBJ2-1; D remains unclear. CDR3 size: 11 residues. V gave up 4 bases and J gave up 12 bases, with 10 bases separating them. Per the germline V gene, CDR1 is MNHEY and CDR2 is SMNVEV (reference sequence). The CDR3 nucleotides are TGTGCCAGCAGTTCTCCCGCTGGGCAGTTCTTC. Encoded protein: CASSSPAGQFF.

Note on this clonotype: A junction end diverges from the germline sequence, so it may reflect a read error. This chain uses TRBV4-2 with TRBJ2-7; TRBD2 agrees at 10 bases. This CDR3 region has 16 residues. Germline lookup yields CDR1 LGHNA and CDR2 YNFKEQ. The CDR3 reads CTSSHPSGGVSYEQYF. Written as DNA, the CDR3 is TGTACCAGCAGCCACCCTAGCGGGGGAGTCTCCTACGAGCAGTACTTC.

The chain links TRBV6-6 to TRBJ2-7; D may correspond to TRBD1 or TRBD2 (5 bases each). The DNA end is a closer match to TRBJ2-1, so the J assignment may be wrong. The CDR3 runs 14 residues. CDR1 and CDR2 (germline): MNHNY, SVGAGI (reference sequence). This CDR3 is CASSYVNEGPEQFF. CDR3 nucleotide sequence: TGTGCCAGCAGTTACGTGAATGAGGGGCCCGAGCAGTTCTTC.